This is a list of T cell receptor beta chains from one sample in a study of Tregs in tolerant kidney transplant recipients. Clones were read by immunoSEQ multiplex PCR, and TCRdb kept only the in-frame ones, dropping some. The sample contains fewer than 95,000 clones, approximately 93% of which appear only once. This material consisted of CD4+ T cells from blood (PBMCs), taken 12 months after the transplant. The receptors were sampled from a human patient who received a combined kidney and bone marrow transplant. The T cells may come from the graft donor. The CDR3 runs from the conserved cysteine through the conserved F or W. A D gene is named only where the DNA matches it firmly. Only part of the rows carry a size: once, few, many, or a class if the clone is expanded.

cdr3_nt,cdr3_aa,j_call,d_call,v_call,clone_size
TGTGCCAGCAGCCCACAGGGCGGAGTGGATGGCTACACCTTC,CASSPQGGVDGYTF,TRBJ1-2,.,TRBV7-9,.
TGTGCTAGTGGTCGGGACAGGGGATACGAGCAGTACTTC,CASGRDRGYEQYF,TRBJ2-7,TRBD1,TRBV12-5,.
TGTGCCAGCAGTTACGTACAGGGGGGCCCGGGGGCGCAGTATTTT,CASSYVQGGPGAQYF,TRBJ2-3,TRBD1,TRBV6-5,.
TGTGCCAGCAGCCCCTCCAATAGCGGGGGGGCCATGACCGGGGAGCTGTTTTTT,CASSPSNSGGAMTGELFF,TRBJ2-2,TRBD2,TRBV7-2,few
TGTGCCAGCAGCCCTTCGACAGGGATAGGTGAAAAACTGTTTTTT,CASSPSTGIGEKLFF,TRBJ1-4,TRBD1,TRBV5-6,.
TGTGCCAGCAGCTCCATAGCGGCCCGAGGGTCCTACAATGAGCAGTTCTTC,CASSSIAARGSYNEQFF,TRBJ2-1,.,TRBV7-2,.
TGTGCCAGCAGCCCCTACGGTAGCGGGAATTCCCTCTACGAGCAGTACTTC,CASSPYGSGNSLYEQYF,TRBJ2-7,TRBD2,TRBV7-9,.
TGTGCCAGCAGCTTAGCGAGGCAGGGGGCTGGCATTCAGTACTTC,CASSLARQGAGIQYF,TRBJ2-4,TRBD1,TRBV7-6,.
TGTGCCAGCAGTTTCGGCGGAGCCCAATACAATGAGCAGTTCTTC,CASSFGGAQYNEQFF,TRBJ2-1,.,TRBV27,.
TGTGCCAGCAGTGACAGGGGGTTCCAAGAGACCCAGTACTTC,CASSDRGFQETQYF,TRBJ2-5,TRBD1,TRBV6-5,.
TGTGCCAGCAGCCCTAGTCCGGGTGAGCAGTTCTTC,CASSPSPGEQFF,TRBJ2-1,.,TRBV9,.
TGTGCCAGCAGCTCTGGGACAGGGGGTTATGCCAATCAGCCCCAGCATTTT,CASSSGTGGYANQPQHF,TRBJ1-5,TRBD1,TRBV11-2,.
TGTGCCAGCAGCCCAAGGCCCCCAGCGACAGGGGCAGATACGCAGTATTTT,CASSPRPPATGADTQYF,TRBJ2-3,TRBD1,TRBV7-3,once
TGCAGCGTAGGGGGAGCGGGGGGGCCATCGGAGACCCAGTACTTC,CSVGGAGGPSETQYF,TRBJ2-5,TRBD2,TRBV29-1,.
TGTGCCAGCAACTTAGCTAGCGGGAGCCGCGAGCAGTACTTC,CASNLASGSREQYF,TRBJ2-7,TRBD2,TRBV7-2,.
TGTGCCAGCAGCGTTTGGGCGACAGGGGGAAGTTCACCCCTCCACTTT,CASSVWATGGSSPLHF,TRBJ1-6,TRBD1,TRBV11-2,.
TGTGCCAGCAGCCGAGGACTAGCGGGTGGCCAAGAGACCCAGTACTTC,CASSRGLAGGQETQYF,TRBJ2-5,TRBD2,TRBV7-7,.
TGCCCCGGGGGAGGGGAACCCTACAATGAGCAGTTCTTC,CPGGGEPYNEQFF,TRBJ2-1,TRBD2,TRBV10-1,once
TGTGCCAGCAGCCAAGAACTAGCGGGGCTAGGGACCCAGTACTTC,CASSQELAGLGTQYF,TRBJ2-5,TRBD2,TRBV14,.
TGTGCCAGCAGCCGGATAAGTCAGGGCACAGATACGCAGTATTTT,CASSRISQGTDTQYF,TRBJ2-3,.,TRBV5-6,.
TGTGCCAGCTCACCACGAGCCGGTGGTTTCCTCGGGGAGCTGTTTTTT,CASSPRAGGFLGELFF,TRBJ2-2,.,TRBV18,once
TGTGCCTGGCGGGAGGGAAGGTCTAACTATGGCTACACCTTC,CAWREGRSNYGYTF,TRBJ1-2,.,TRBV30,.
TGTGCCAGCAGACACACATACAGGGGGGTGAGTGAAAAACTGTTTTTT,CASRHTYRGVSEKLFF,TRBJ1-4,TRBD1,TRBV11-1,.
TGTGCCAGCAGCAGAAGCGGGACGTCTGCCTACGAGCAGTACTTC,CASSRSGTSAYEQYF,TRBJ2-7,TRBD2,TRBV7-2,many
TGTGCCACCAGCAGAGATAAGGCGGGGGGGCCCGGTACGCAGTATTTT,CATSRDKAGGPGTQYF,TRBJ2-3,TRBD2,TRBV15,once
TGCGCCAGCAGCCAAATCCAGGTAACAGATACGCAGTATTTT,CASSQIQVTDTQYF,TRBJ2-3,.,TRBV4-1,.
TGTGCCAGCAGCGGCTTTGGACAGAATGAAAAACTGTTTTTT,CASSGFGQNEKLFF,TRBJ1-4,.,TRBV9,.
TGCGCCAGCAGCCACCAATACAGGGGGAATAGTGAAAAACTGTTTTTT,CASSHQYRGNSEKLFF,TRBJ1-4,TRBD1,TRBV4-3,.
TGTGCCTGTCTACCGTGGAACACTGAAGCTTTCTTT,CACLPWNTEAFF,TRBJ1-1,.,TRBV30,.
TGTGCCAGCAGCTTACAGGGGACAGGGAGCTATGGCTACACCTTC,CASSLQGTGSYGYTF,TRBJ1-2,TRBD1,TRBV11-3,.
TGTGCCAGCAGCGTAGAGGGAGAAACCTTGGGAAACACCATATATTTT,CASSVEGETLGNTIYF,TRBJ1-3,.,TRBV9,.
TGTGCCAGCAGCCAAGATCCTATCGCCTACAATGAGCAGTTCTTC,CASSQDPIAYNEQFF,TRBJ2-1,.,TRBV4-2,.
TGTGCCAGCAGCTGGCGACTAGGGGGGGTGGGCACAGATACGCAGTATTTT,CASSWRLGGVGTDTQYF,TRBJ2-3,.,TRBV4-2,.
TGTGCCAGCAGCCAGGGACTAGCGGGAGGGATCTACAATGAGCAGTTCTTC,CASSQGLAGGIYNEQFF,TRBJ2-1,TRBD2,TRBV14,.
TGTGCCAGTAGTGTCGGGATGCCCACCGGGGAGCTGTTTTTT,CASSVGMPTGELFF,TRBJ2-2,.,TRBV19,.
TGTGCCAGCATTGATCAGGGGCGGGTGAAACTGTTTTTT,CASIDQGRVKLFF,TRBJ1-4,.,TRBV6-1,.
TGTGCCAGTGGTGCAGGAGAGACCCAGTACTTC,CASGAGETQYF,TRBJ2-5,.,TRBV2,.
TGCGCCAGCAGCGCTAGGTCGGGACTAGTAAACGAGCAGTACTTC,CASSARSGLVNEQYF,TRBJ2-7,TRBD2,TRBV5-1,.
TGTGCCAGCAGCTGGGTTTCCAGGGTAGACTACACCTTC,CASSWVSRVDYTF,TRBJ1-2,.,TRBV5-4,.
TGTGCCAGCTCACCTTCGGACAGGGACAATCAGCCCCAGCATTTT,CASSPSDRDNQPQHF,TRBJ1-5,TRBD1,TRBV18,.
TGTGCCAGTAGTATAACAGACTTTTTGGGGGGTGAAAAACTGTTTTTT,CASSITDFLGGEKLFF,TRBJ1-4,.,TRBV19,.
TGCAGCGACCTACACAGGGACTACAATGAGCAGTTCTTC,CSDLHRDYNEQFF,TRBJ2-1,.,TRBV29-1,.
TGCGCCAGCAGCCAAGATCTGACGGGGGGTAACACCGGGGAGCTGTTTTTT,CASSQDLTGGNTGELFF,TRBJ2-2,TRBD2,TRBV4-3,once
TGTGCCAGCAGCGCGCTAGCGGGAGCTCCCTACAATGAGCAGTTCTTC,CASSALAGAPYNEQFF,TRBJ2-1,TRBD2,TRBV7-2,.
TGTGCCAGCAGCTGGCACAGGGTCTCCTACGAGCAGTACTTC,CASSWHRVSYEQYF,TRBJ2-7,.,TRBV13,.
TGTGCCAGCAGCTTATCAGGGGGAAGGAACGAGCAGTACTTC,CASSLSGGRNEQYF,TRBJ2-7,TRBD1,TRBV7-9,.
TGTGCCAGTAGTATATCGCTAGCGGGAGGCTCTGGGGCCAACGTCCTGACTTTC,CASSISLAGGSGANVLTF,TRBJ2-6,TRBD2,TRBV19,.
TGTGCCAGCAGCTTACAGGGGAACCATGGCTCTGGAAACACCATATATTTT,CASSLQGNHGSGNTIYF,TRBJ1-3,.,TRBV11-2,.
TGTGCCAGCAGCTTTGGTAAACAGGGGTCGGTGGAGACCCAGTACTTC,CASSFGKQGSVETQYF,TRBJ2-5,TRBD1,TRBV11-1,.
TGTGCCAGCTCAGGACAGAGGAACTATGGCTACACCTTC,CASSGQRNYGYTF,TRBJ1-2,.,TRBV18,once
TGTGCCAGCAGCCTAGAGGGGGCCGACGAGCAGTACTTC,CASSLEGADEQYF,TRBJ2-7,TRBD1,TRBV7-6,.
TGTGCCAGCAGTTACTCGAGGGACTATGGCTACACCTTC,CASSYSRDYGYTF,TRBJ1-2,.,TRBV6-5,.
TGTGCCAGCAGTACCTCTCTTGGGGGAGGGCCTTTTAGTAATGAGCAGTTCTTC,CASSTSLGGGPFSNEQFF,TRBJ2-1,TRBD2,TRBV11-2,.
TGTGCCAGCAGCCGGGGGGGGTGGCAAGAGACCCAGTACTTC,CASSRGGWQETQYF,TRBJ2-5,TRBD2,TRBV7-6,once
TGTGCCAGCAGTTACTCTCGGGACAGGGATTCACCCCTCCACTTT,CASSYSRDRDSPLHF,TRBJ1-6,TRBD1,TRBV6-6,.
TGTGCCAGCAGGGACAGGGTAACATCTAACTATGGCTACACCTTC,CASRDRVTSNYGYTF,TRBJ1-2,TRBD1,TRBV2,.
TGCAGCGTTGGACAGTCCCCAGAGACCCAGTACTTC,CSVGQSPETQYF,TRBJ2-5,.,TRBV29-1,.
TGTGCCAGCAGCGCCCCTCCCGGGACAGCGAACACCGGGGAGCTGTTTTTT,CASSAPPGTANTGELFF,TRBJ2-2,TRBD1,TRBV4-2,.
TGTGCCAGCAGCTTTCTAGCGGGAGCCTACAATGAGCAGTTCTTC,CASSFLAGAYNEQFF,TRBJ2-1,TRBD2,TRBV11-2,.
TGTGCCAGCAGGCGGACAGGGGGCCGTATCAGGCCAGAGACCCAGTACTTC,CASRRTGGRIRPETQYF,TRBJ2-5,TRBD1,TRBV11-2,once